Presented here are 19 T cell receptor beta chains from one specimen sequenced in a study of T cell repertoires in cytomegalovirus infection. TCRdb recomputed calls from the reads with MiXCR, one row per CDR3 protein. The data show hundreds of thousands of distinct CDR3 sequences, with 32% seen just once and 9.5% to 15% held by the top ten. These TCRs are of unknown antigen specificity. Sequencing used cultured CD8+ T cells from PBMCs, obtained from culture after CMV antigen stimulation. The origin of the receptors is a human donor in good health (CMV status not recorded). Some clones in this sample may be carry-over from other donors' samples.

This chain links TRBV7-8 with TRBJ2-7, with D tentatively TRBD2 (7 bases). V lost 5 bases and J lost 2, with 19 bases in between. The germline V gene has CDR1 SGHVS and CDR2 FQNEAQ. The CDR3 contains 16 residues. Here the CDR3 reads CASSGKGGTKTYEQYV. CDR3 coding DNA: TGTGCCAGCAGCGGCAAGGGGGGGACGAAGACCTACGAGCAGTACGTC.

For the CDR3, the DNA is TGTGCCAGCAGCCAACTGGGGGGGGGACGTGAAGATACGCAGTATTTT. It encodes CASSQLGGGREDTQYF. The chain employs TRBV3-1 and TRBJ2-3, with 7 bases that match TRBD2. The CDR3 sequence is 16 residues long. Germline CDR1 LGHDT, CDR2 YNNKEL (reference sequence). V lost 2 bases to trimming and J lost 5 bases; unmatched junction nucleotides: 10.

The V gene is TRBV19, the J gene TRBJ2-6; 7 bases align to TRBD2. The CDR3 length is 17 residues. The germline V gene has CDR1 LNHDA and CDR2 SQIVND (reference sequence). V was pared by 6 bases and J by 0 bases, with 8 bases of the junction left unmatched. CDR3 residues: CASSPREGYSGANVLTF. Here the CDR3 DNA reads TGTGCCAGTAGCCCTAGGGAGGGCTACTCTGGGGCCAACGTCCTGACTTTC.

This clonotype was seen many times. The gene calls are TRBV7-8 and TRBJ1-1; 7 positions match TRBD1. This CDR3 has 15 amino acids. Trimming cost V 5 bases and J 4 bases; bases outside gene matches: 10. CDR1 and CDR2 from the germline V gene are SGHVS and FQNEAQ. The CDR3 sequence is CASSPPGGLGTEAFF. The CDR3 DNA sequence: TGTGCCAGCAGCCCCCCAGGGGGGCTGGGCACTGAAGCTTTCTTT.

This chain links TRBV5-1 with TRBJ1-2; 10 bases map to TRBD1. Germline values: CDR1 SGHRS, CDR2 YFSETQ. After removal of 4 bases from V and 0 bases from J, the junction contained 6 bases not matched to a gene. The CDR3 length is 16 residues. CDR3: CASSPGTGEANYGYTF. CDR3 DNA: TGCGCCAGCAGCCCCGGGACAGGGGAGGCTAACTATGGCTACACCTTC.

V usage is TRBV7-3 and J usage is TRBJ2-2, with TRBD1 matching over 10 bases. V dropped 5 bases and J dropped 6; count of bases not matched to a gene: 6. The CDR3 has 15 amino acids. Germline V gene sequence: CDR1 SGHTA, CDR2 FQGTGA. In DNA form, the CDR3 reads TGTGCCAGCAGCGCCGGGACAGGGGATCCCGGGGAGCTGTTTTTT. Translated: CASSAGTGDPGELFF.

This clonotype came up many times. V usage is TRBV7-2 and J usage is TRBJ2-3; 11 bases align to TRBD1. With 5 bases clipped from V and 5 bases from J, the junction kept 6 bases outside the gene matches. CDR3 length: 15 residues. Germline V gene sequence: CDR1 SGHTA, CDR2 FQGNSA. CDR3 coding DNA: TGTGCCAGCAGCGGGACAGGGGGTCGTGGAGATACGCAGTATTTT. Its protein product is CASSGTGGRGDTQYF.

The J gene is TRBJ1-2, the V gene TRBV10-3, with D perhaps matching TRBD1 (5 bases). Trimming stripped 8 bases from V and 1 base from J, with 17 bases between. The CDR3 sequence is 15 residues long. Germline V gene lookup returns CDR1 ENHRY and CDR2 SYGVKD. The CDR3 DNA follows: TGTGCCATCGCGATAGGGACGGAGTATAACTATGGCTACACCTTC. As protein: CAIAIGTEYNYGYTF.

The chain combines TRBV6-2 or TRBV6-3 with TRBJ2-5; the match to TRBD2 covers 8 bases. In germline, CDR1 is MNHEY, CDR2 SVGEGT. The CDR3 has 19 residues. The ends lost 2 bases at V and 5 bases at J; junction bases unmatched: 19. DNA of the CDR3: TGTGCCAGCAGTTACGAAATTGAGCTAGCGGGTACACATTCCGAGACCCAGTACTTC. Amino acids: CASSYEIELAGTHSETQYF.

This clonotype was observed a handful of times. The chain has TRBV27 and TRBJ2-5; 10 nucleotides align to TRBD2. The CDR3 has 15 amino acids. Germline loops: CDR1 MNHEY, CDR2 SMNVEV (reference sequence). The V gene end was trimmed by 3 bases and the J gene end by 2 bases; junction bases not matched to a gene: 3. The CDR3 is CASSLASGGQETQYF. The DNA for the CDR3 is TGTGCCAGCAGTTTGGCTAGCGGGGGTCAAGAGACCCAGTACTTC.

This rearrangement joins TRBV19 to TRBJ1-1; no definite D call. Trimming shortened V by 6 bases and J by 1 base, and 12 bases separated the two germline ends. CDR1 and CDR2 (germline): LNHDA, SQIVND (reference sequence). The CDR3 has 14 residues. The CDR3 here is CASRPGEENTEAFF. CDR3 coding DNA: TGTGCCAGTAGACCTGGGGAGGAGAACACTGAAGCTTTCTTT.

This clonotype was seen repeatedly, ten times or more. The chain couples TRBV7-2 to TRBJ2-7; 12 nucleotides align to TRBD2. The germline V gene has CDR1 SGHTA and CDR2 FQGNSA. The CDR3 loop spans 15 amino acids. The ends lost 5 bases at V and 5 bases at J; junction bases unmatched: 7. The CDR3 sequence is CASSATSGGLNEQYF. Here the CDR3 DNA reads TGTGCCAGCAGCGCGACTAGCGGGGGACTCAACGAGCAGTACTTC.

This clonotype has a handful of counts. This chain connects TRBV12-3 or TRBV12-4 to TRBJ1-5; tentative D call: TRBD1 (6 bases). Trimming shortened V by 3 bases and J by 5 bases, and 14 bases separated the two germline ends. This CDR3 region has 15 residues. CDR3 in DNA: TGTGCCAGCAGTTTCCAGGGGCCAGCCCATCAGCCCCAGCATTTT. It is translated as CASSFQGPAHQPQHF.

For the CDR3, the DNA is TGTGCCAGCAGCCCCCTTCTAGCGGGGGGGGACAATGAGCAGTTCTTC. Translation gives CASSPLLAGGDNEQFF. The chain combines TRBV7-6 with TRBJ2-1; 12 bases are shared with TRBD2. CDR1 SGHVS and CDR2 FNYEAQ come from the germline V gene. The CDR3 contains 16 residues. With 5 bases clipped from V and 5 bases from J, the junction kept 7 bases outside the gene matches.

V usage is TRBV10-2 and J usage is TRBJ2-7; D assignment may be TRBD1 or TRBD2 (6 bases each). V lost 2 bases, J lost 0 bases, and 11 bases lay in between. The CDR3 runs 15 residues. Germline CDR1 is WSHSY and CDR2 is SAAADI. The CDR3 sequence is CASSEGGTPSYEQYF. DNA of the CDR3: TGCGCCAGCAGTGAGGGGGGGACACCCTCCTACGAGCAGTACTTC.

In nucleotides, the CDR3 is TGTGCCTCTGGGGGCTTGAGCTCCTACAATGAGCAGTTCTTC. The encoded protein is CASGGLSSYNEQFF. V gene TRBV9 combines with J gene TRBJ2-1, with D possibly matching TRBD1 (6 bases). V was cut by 10 bases and J by 0 bases, with 14 bases left in between. Germline CDR1 reads SGDLS; CDR2 reads YYNGEE. The CDR3 has 14 residues.

This rearrangement joins TRBV7-8 to TRBJ2-7; D call uncertain. V gave up 10 bases and J gave up 0 bases, with 10 bases separating them. Germline V gene sequence: CDR1 SGHVS, CDR2 FQNEAQ. The CDR3 spans 12 residues. The CDR3 DNA sequence: TGTGCCAACACAAGGAGCTCCTACGAGCAGTACTTC. This translates into CANTRSSYEQYF.

There are a few counts of this clonotype. CDR3 in amino acids: CASSLGGGARDIQYF. CDR3 nucleotides: TGTGCCAGCAGCTTAGGCGGGGGGGCTAGGGACATTCAGTACTTC. The V gene is TRBV7-6, the J gene TRBJ2-4; TRBD2 matches 9 bases. Germline CDR1 and CDR2: SGHVS and FNYEAQ. The V segment lost 1 base and the J segment 8 bases; nucleotides outside the gene matches: 6. The CDR3 runs 15 residues.

Only a few counts were recorded for this clonotype. CDR3 amino acids: CAIRDGQRYEQYV. CDR3 bases: TGTGCCATCCGGGACGGACAACGTTACGAGCAGTACGTC. This chain uses TRBV25-1 with TRBJ2-7; D is tentatively TRBD1 or TRBD2 (5 bases each). The CDR3 is 13 amino acids. Germline values: CDR1 MGHDK, CDR2 SYGVNS. The V and J ends lost 10 bases and 4 bases respectively, with 17 bases between them.